Listed below are T cell receptor beta chains from one sample, sequenced in a study of blood T cell repertoires in COVID-19. Sequencing was performed with immunoSEQ multiplex PCR; in TCRdb, only in-frame clones are kept and a portion is missing. Here the sample spans around 340,000 clones, about 86% being singletons. Sequenced: PBMCs or T cells enriched from blood (not recorded which). Every receptor here comes from a woman aged 35 to 49 with acute COVID-19. The CDR3 runs from the conserved cysteine through the conserved F or W. D genes are given only for firm matches. Clone size is not always given. Where it is, it says once, few, many or a class for expanded clones.

size: -; D: -; V: TRBV18; J: TRBJ2-7; CDR3: CASSLRDTDLEQYF; DNA: TGTGCCAGCTCACTCCGGGACACGGATTTGGAGCAGTACTTC
size: -; D: TRBD1; V: TRBV6-5; J: TRBJ2-7; CDR3: CATGGRGRGLYEQYF; DNA: TGTGCCACAGGGGGCCGGGGCAGGGGTTTATACGAGCAGTACTTC
size: -; D: -; V: TRBV6-2/TRBV6-3; J: TRBJ1-1; CDR3: CASSYSKLRVLNTEAFF; DNA: TGTGCCAGCAGTTACTCGAAACTACGGGTCCTGAACACTGAAGCTTTCTTT
size: -; D: -; V: TRBV5-5; J: TRBJ1-1; CDR3: CASSLSAPQGNTEAFF; DNA: TGTGCCAGCAGCTTGAGTGCCCCACAGGGGAACACTGAAGCTTTCTTT
size: -; D: -; V: TRBV7-2; J: TRBJ2-1; CDR3: CASSALAFGNEQFF; DNA: TGTGCCAGCAGCGCTTTGGCTTTTGGCAATGAGCAGTTCTTC
size: -; D: TRBD1; V: TRBV7-3; J: TRBJ2-1; CDR3: CASSPTGQGAVQFF; DNA: TGTGCCAGCAGTCCGACGGGACAGGGGGCGGTGCAGTTCTTC
size: -; D: -; V: TRBV3-1/TRBV3-2; J: TRBJ1-4; CDR3: CASSPRQANEKLFF; DNA: TGTGCCAGCAGCCCGAGACAAGCTAATGAAAAACTGTTTTTT
size: once; D: TRBD2; V: TRBV19; J: TRBJ2-7; CDR3: CASSLIAGGFYEQYF; DNA: TGTGCCAGTAGTCTAATAGCGGGGGGATTCTACGAGCAGTACTTC
size: many; D: -; V: TRBV7-8; J: TRBJ1-2; CDR3: CASSLSYRSNYGYTF; DNA: TGTGCCAGCAGCTTAAGCTACCGTAGTAACTATGGCTACACCTTC
size: -; D: TRBD2; V: TRBV6-5; J: TRBJ2-2; CDR3: CASRTGLAGPGELFF; DNA: TGTGCCAGCAGGACTGGACTAGCGGGACCCGGGGAGCTGTTTTTT
size: -; D: -; V: TRBV15; J: TRBJ2-4; CDR3: CATSRQGSGPKNIQYF; DNA: TGTGCCACCAGCAGACAGGGGTCAGGGCCCAAAAACATTCAGTACTTC
size: -; D: -; V: TRBV4-2; J: TRBJ1-2; CDR3: CASSPSAGDPYGYTF; DNA: TGTGCCAGCAGCCCGAGTGCGGGGGACCCCTATGGCTACACCTTC
size: -; D: -; V: TRBV6-2/TRBV6-3; J: TRBJ1-2; CDR3: CASSYAFGGYTF; DNA: TGTGCCAGCAGTTATGCATTCGGGGGCTACACCTTC
size: -; D: TRBD1; V: TRBV7-9; J: TRBJ2-7; CDR3: CASSFLRQGGYEQYF; DNA: TGTGCCAGCAGCTTCCTCCGACAGGGTGGTTACGAGCAGTACTTC
size: -; D: TRBD2; V: TRBV27; J: TRBJ2-7; CDR3: CASSVRLSGGGEQYF; DNA: TGTGCCAGCAGTGTGCGCCTTAGCGGGGGAGGCGAGCAGTACTTC
size: -; D: TRBD2; V: TRBV5-4; J: TRBJ2-2; CDR3: CASSTPGLDFSGELFF; DNA: TGTGCCAGCAGTACTCCGGGACTAGATTTTTCCGGGGAGCTGTTTTTT
size: -; D: -; V: TRBV5-4; J: TRBJ2-7; CDR3: CASSLAQSTYEQYF; DNA: TGTGCCAGCAGCTTGGCACAGTCCACCTACGAGCAGTACTTC
size: -; D: -; V: TRBV7-9; J: TRBJ1-2; CDR3: CASSPHGGSRYGYTF; DNA: TGTGCCAGCAGTCCCCATGGAGGAAGTAGGTATGGCTACACCTTC
size: -; D: TRBD1; V: TRBV6-6; J: TRBJ2-7; CDR3: CASSYGTGGDEQYF; DNA: TGTGCCAGCAGTTACGGGACAGGGGGCGACGAGCAGTACTTC
size: -; D: -; V: TRBV7-2; J: TRBJ2-7; CDR3: CASSLGAETGYYEQYF; DNA: TGTGCCAGCAGCTTAGGGGCGGAGACAGGCTACTACGAGCAGTACTTC
size: -; D: -; V: TRBV2; J: TRBJ1-1; CDR3: CASSPDTTEAFF; DNA: TGTGCCAGCAGCCCTGACACCACTGAAGCTTTCTTT
size: -; D: TRBD1; V: TRBV19; J: TRBJ1-5; CDR3: CASSIRQGNQPQHF; DNA: TGTGCCAGTAGTATCCGACAGGGGAATCAGCCCCAGCATTTT
size: -; D: TRBD1; V: TRBV7-3; J: TRBJ2-7; CDR3: CASSSRTGEGEQYF; DNA: TGTGCCAGCAGCTCGCGGACAGGGGAAGGCGAGCAGTACTTC
size: -; D: TRBD2; V: TRBV9; J: TRBJ2-3; CDR3: CASSHNAQTSGGVTDTQYF; DNA: TGTGCCAGCAGCCACAATGCCCAGACTAGCGGGGGAGTAACAGATACGCAGTATTTT
size: -; D: -; V: TRBV19; J: TRBJ1-2; CDR3: CASSPGADRLYTF; DNA: TGTGCCAGTAGTCCAGGGGCAGACCGCCTATACACCTTC
size: once; D: -; V: TRBV7-2; J: TRBJ1-2; CDR3: CASSPISDKNYGYTF; DNA: TGTGCCAGCAGCCCTATTTCCGACAAGAACTATGGCTACACCTTC
size: -; D: TRBD2; V: TRBV24-1; J: TRBJ2-2; CDR3: CATSDRGTSGRVELFF; DNA: TGTGCCACCAGTGATCGGGGGACTAGCGGGAGGGTGGAGCTGTTTTTT
size: -; D: TRBD2; V: TRBV28; J: TRBJ2-2; CDR3: CASRILAGDVGELFF; DNA: TGTGCCAGCAGGATACTAGCGGGAGATGTCGGGGAGCTGTTTTTT
size: -; D: TRBD1; V: TRBV9; J: TRBJ1-6; CDR3: CASSPPGQIRSPLHF; DNA: TGTGCCAGCAGCCCACCGGGACAGATTCGTTCACCCCTCCACTTT
size: -; D: TRBD2; V: TRBV7-2; J: TRBJ2-7; CDR3: CASSSPVGLAGRNTYEQYF; DNA: TGTGCCAGCAGCTCCCCGGTGGGACTAGCGGGTAGGAATACCTACGAGCAGTACTTC
size: -; D: -; V: TRBV19; J: TRBJ2-1; CDR3: CASKRGLGSNEQFF; DNA: TGTGCCAGTAAGAGAGGGCTTGGGTCTAATGAGCAGTTCTTC
size: -; D: -; V: TRBV3-1/TRBV3-2; J: TRBJ1-2; CDR3: CASSVDRRYGYTF; DNA: TGTGCCAGCAGCGTTGACAGACGCTATGGCTACACCTTC
size: -; D: TRBD1; V: TRBV15; J: TRBJ2-7; CDR3: CATSRDWSGQGYEQYF; DNA: TGTGCCACCAGCAGAGATTGGTCGGGACAGGGATACGAGCAGTACTTC
size: -; D: TRBD1; V: TRBV7-2; J: TRBJ2-1; CDR3: CASSLMPGQGFNEQFF; DNA: TGTGCCAGCAGCTTAATGCCGGGACAGGGGTTCAATGAGCAGTTCTTC
size: -; D: TRBD2; V: TRBV3-1/TRBV3-2; J: TRBJ2-7; CDR3: CASSQAGLGTYEQYF; DNA: TGTGCCAGCAGCCAAGCGGGACTAGGTACTTACGAGCAGTACTTC
size: -; D: -; V: TRBV5-1; J: TRBJ2-7; CDR3: CASSFENPYEQYF; DNA: TGCGCCAGCAGTTTCGAGAATCCCTACGAGCAGTACTTC
size: -; D: -; V: TRBV21-1; J: TRBJ2-3; CDR3: CASSKPRGSRATDTQYF; DNA: TGTGCCAGCAGCAAGCCCCGAGGTAGCAGGGCCACAGATACGCAGTATTTT
size: -; D: -; V: TRBV27; J: TRBJ2-7; CDR3: CASSLTSRGISQRDGTRYEQYF; DNA: TGTGCCAGCAGTTTAACGTCGCGGGGCATCTCCCAAAGGGACGGAACGCGCTACGAGCAGTACTTC
size: -; D: -; V: TRBV14; J: TRBJ1-2; CDR3: CASSQDQVHYF; DNA: TGTGCCAGCAGCCAAGATCAGGTCCATTACTTC
size: -; D: -; V: TRBV10-3; J: TRBJ2-7; CDR3: CATESDRNYEQYF; DNA: TGTGCCACGGAGTCGGACAGAAACTACGAGCAGTACTTC
size: -; D: -; V: TRBV6-5; J: TRBJ1-1; CDR3: CASSYSNGGAFF; DNA: TGTGCCAGCAGTTACTCGAACGGGGGAGCTTTCTTT
size: -; D: -; V: TRBV7-9; J: TRBJ1-5; CDR3: CASSDGTFSNQPQHF; DNA: TGTGCCAGCAGCGACGGGACTTTTAGCAATCAGCCCCAGCATTTT
size: -; D: TRBD1; V: TRBV19; J: TRBJ2-2; CDR3: CASSGQGAGELFF; DNA: TGTGCCAGTAGTGGACAGGGGGCCGGGGAGCTGTTTTTT